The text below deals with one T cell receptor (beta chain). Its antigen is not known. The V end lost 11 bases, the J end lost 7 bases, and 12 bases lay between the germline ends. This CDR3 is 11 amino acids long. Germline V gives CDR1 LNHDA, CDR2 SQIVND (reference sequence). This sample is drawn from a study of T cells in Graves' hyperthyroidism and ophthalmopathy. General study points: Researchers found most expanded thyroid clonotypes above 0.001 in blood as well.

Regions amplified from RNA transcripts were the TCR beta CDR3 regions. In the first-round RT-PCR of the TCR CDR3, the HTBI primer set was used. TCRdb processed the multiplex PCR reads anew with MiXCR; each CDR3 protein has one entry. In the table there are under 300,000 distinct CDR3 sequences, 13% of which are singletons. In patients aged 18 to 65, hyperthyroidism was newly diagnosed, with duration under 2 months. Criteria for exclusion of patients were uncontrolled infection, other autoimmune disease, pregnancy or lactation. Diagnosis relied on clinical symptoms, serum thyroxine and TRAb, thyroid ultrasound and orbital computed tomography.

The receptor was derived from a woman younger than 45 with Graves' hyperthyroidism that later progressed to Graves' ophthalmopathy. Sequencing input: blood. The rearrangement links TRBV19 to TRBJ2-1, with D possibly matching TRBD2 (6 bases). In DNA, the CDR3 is TGTGCCGGTACCGGGAGTAATGAGCAGTTCTTC. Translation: CAGTGSNEQFF.